This is a list of T cell receptor beta chains from one sample in a study of blood T cell repertoires in COVID-19. The repertoire was sequenced with immunoSEQ multiplex PCR; TCRdb's copy has only in-frame clones and lacks some. The sample holds more than 200,000 clones, 80% seen once. The sequenced sample consisted of PBMCs or T cells enriched from blood (not recorded which). The source of these receptors is a woman aged 40 to 49 with acute COVID-19. Each CDR3 is given with its conserved first and last residue. The D gene is left open where the match is weak. A clone size is listed for some rows: how often the clone was seen (once, few, many), or a class if it is expanded.

CDR3 DNA: TGTGCCAGCAGCTTATACAGGGAGATGACTGAAGCTTTCTTT
CDR3 protein: CASSLYREMTEAFF
J gene: TRBJ1-1
D gene: NA
V gene: TRBV7-2
clone size: NA

CDR3 DNA: TGTGCCTGGAGTGTATCTTCGTATGGCTACACCTTC
CDR3 protein: CAWSVSSYGYTF
J gene: TRBJ1-2
D gene: NA
V gene: TRBV30
clone size: NA

CDR3 DNA: TGTGCCAGCAGTTACTCCCAGGGTCGGTATGGCTACACCTTC
CDR3 protein: CASSYSQGRYGYTF
J gene: TRBJ1-2
D gene: NA
V gene: TRBV6-2/TRBV6-3
clone size: few

CDR3 DNA: TGTGCCAGCAGTTCTCAAAGAAGGACAGGGGGCACAGATACGCAGTATTTT
CDR3 protein: CASSSQRRTGGTDTQYF
J gene: TRBJ2-3
D gene: TRBD1
V gene: TRBV27
clone size: NA

CDR3 DNA: TGCGCCAGCAGCCAAGTCCTAAGTTCAAGCCCAGATACGCAGTATTTT
CDR3 protein: CASSQVLSSSPDTQYF
J gene: TRBJ2-3
D gene: NA
V gene: TRBV4-1
clone size: NA

CDR3 DNA: TGTGCCAGCAGTTTGGCGGGACATGGCTACACCTTC
CDR3 protein: CASSLAGHGYTF
J gene: TRBJ1-2
D gene: NA
V gene: TRBV12-3/TRBV12-4
clone size: NA

CDR3 DNA: TGTGCCACCAGCACAACAGGGGGCCTGGCCGGGGAGCTGTTTTTT
CDR3 protein: CATSTTGGLAGELFF
J gene: TRBJ2-2
D gene: TRBD1
V gene: TRBV15
clone size: NA

CDR3 DNA: TGTGCTAGTGGTTTGACTAGCGGGAGGGCCAATAAAAAAACAGATACGCAGTATTTT
CDR3 protein: CASGLTSGRANKKTDTQYF
J gene: TRBJ2-3
D gene: TRBD2
V gene: TRBV12-5
clone size: NA

CDR3 DNA: TGTGCCAGCAGCGTAGGGGGGACAGGGGCCAAACCGGTGCCGCAGTATTTT
CDR3 protein: CASSVGGTGAKPVPQYF
J gene: TRBJ2-3
D gene: TRBD1
V gene: TRBV9
clone size: NA

CDR3 DNA: TGTGCCAGCAGCTTGGCCCTTGGGACAGGTAACAATTCACCCCTCCACTTT
CDR3 protein: CASSLALGTGNNSPLHF
J gene: TRBJ1-6
D gene: TRBD1
V gene: TRBV5-6
clone size: few

CDR3 DNA: TGTGCCACCAGCAGAGGTGGACAGCAGCCCGAGCAGTACTTC
CDR3 protein: CATSRGGQQPEQYF
J gene: TRBJ2-7
D gene: NA
V gene: TRBV15
clone size: NA

CDR3 DNA: TGTGCCAGCAGCTTAATTGTCTCTCCGAATTCACCCCTCCACTTT
CDR3 protein: CASSLIVSPNSPLHF
J gene: TRBJ1-6
D gene: NA
V gene: TRBV7-2
clone size: NA

CDR3 DNA: TGTGCCGGGGGGACGGACATGAACACTGAAGCTTTCTTT
CDR3 protein: CAGGTDMNTEAFF
J gene: TRBJ1-1
D gene: NA
V gene: TRBV5-4
clone size: NA

CDR3 DNA: TGTGCCTGGAGCAGCGGTGGAACAGATACGCAGTATTTT
CDR3 protein: CAWSSGGTDTQYF
J gene: TRBJ2-3
D gene: NA
V gene: TRBV30
clone size: once

CDR3 DNA: TGTGCCAGCAGCCAAGTTCTTGTCCGGGAAGCTTTCTTT
CDR3 protein: CASSQVLVREAFF
J gene: TRBJ1-1
D gene: NA
V gene: TRBV3-1/TRBV3-2
clone size: once

CDR3 DNA: TGCAGTGCTAGTCGCGGGGGGGGCGCGACGGGCACAGATACGCAGTATTTT
CDR3 protein: CSASRGGGATGTDTQYF
J gene: TRBJ2-3
D gene: TRBD2
V gene: TRBV20-1
clone size: NA

CDR3 DNA: TGTGCCAGCAATCACAGGGGAGGGAACACTGAAGCTTTCTTT
CDR3 protein: CASNHRGGNTEAFF
J gene: TRBJ1-1
D gene: TRBD1
V gene: TRBV27
clone size: few

CDR3 DNA: TGTGCCAGCAGCGTAGAATCAGGCCTGAACACTGAAGCTTTCTTT
CDR3 protein: CASSVESGLNTEAFF
J gene: TRBJ1-1
D gene: NA
V gene: TRBV9
clone size: once

CDR3 DNA: TGTGCCAGCTCAACGGAAACAGGGGGTAAAAACATTCAGTACTTC
CDR3 protein: CASSTETGGKNIQYF
J gene: TRBJ2-4
D gene: TRBD1
V gene: TRBV18
clone size: NA

CDR3 DNA: TGTGCCAGTAGTTCTAAACAGGGGAGTGGTGAAAAACTGTTTTTT
CDR3 protein: CASSSKQGSGEKLFF
J gene: TRBJ1-4
D gene: TRBD1
V gene: TRBV19
clone size: NA

CDR3 DNA: TGCGCCAGCAGCCAAGAGTCGAGTTCTGGGGCCAACGTCCTGACTTTC
CDR3 protein: CASSQESSSGANVLTF
J gene: TRBJ2-6
D gene: NA
V gene: TRBV4-3
clone size: NA

CDR3 DNA: TGTGCCAGCAGCGTAGCTAGCTCCTACGAGCAGTACTTC
CDR3 protein: CASSVASSYEQYF
J gene: TRBJ2-7
D gene: NA
V gene: TRBV9
clone size: NA

CDR3 DNA: TGTGCCAGTAGTATAGCTCTCAATGAGCAGTTCTTC
CDR3 protein: CASSIALNEQFF
J gene: TRBJ2-1
D gene: NA
V gene: TRBV19
clone size: NA

CDR3 DNA: TGTGCCAGCAGCTGGGGCGGGGACAGCACAGATACGCAGTATTTT
CDR3 protein: CASSWGGDSTDTQYF
J gene: TRBJ2-3
D gene: NA
V gene: TRBV6-6
clone size: few

CDR3 DNA: TGCGCCAGCAGCCCCCTCGACAGAAACTATGGCTACACCTTC
CDR3 protein: CASSPLDRNYGYTF
J gene: TRBJ1-2
D gene: NA
V gene: TRBV5-1
clone size: NA

CDR3 DNA: TGTGCCAGTAGTATGGGACAGTTCTCCTACGAGCAGTACTTC
CDR3 protein: CASSMGQFSYEQYF
J gene: TRBJ2-7
D gene: TRBD1
V gene: TRBV19
clone size: few

CDR3 DNA: TGTGCTAGCAGCTTAGGTCCAGACACTGAAGCTTTCTTT
CDR3 protein: CASSLGPDTEAFF
J gene: TRBJ1-1
D gene: NA
V gene: TRBV7-7
clone size: once

CDR3 DNA: TGTGCCAGCAGCGTAGCCCCGGGAGAGAGCACAGATACGCAGTATTTT
CDR3 protein: CASSVAPGESTDTQYF
J gene: TRBJ2-3
D gene: NA
V gene: TRBV9
clone size: NA

CDR3 DNA: TGTGCCACCAGTGATAACACGGGGGTAGGTAGCAATCAGCCCCAGCATTTT
CDR3 protein: CATSDNTGVGSNQPQHF
J gene: TRBJ1-5
D gene: NA
V gene: TRBV24-1
clone size: NA

CDR3 DNA: TGTGCCAGCAGTTTAGGGCAGACTGAAGCTTTCTTT
CDR3 protein: CASSLGQTEAFF
J gene: TRBJ1-1
D gene: NA
V gene: TRBV12-3/TRBV12-4
clone size: NA

CDR3 DNA: TGTGCCAGCTCACCTAGGGACAGGACCTCTGGAAACACCATATATTTT
CDR3 protein: CASSPRDRTSGNTIYF
J gene: TRBJ1-3
D gene: TRBD1
V gene: TRBV18
clone size: few

CDR3 DNA: TGTGCCAGCAGCCCGGACACCTACGAGCAGTACTTC
CDR3 protein: CASSPDTYEQYF
J gene: TRBJ2-7
D gene: NA
V gene: TRBV7-8
clone size: NA

CDR3 DNA: TGTGCCAGCAGTGGACTAGTGGCGGGAGGGTACGAGCAGTACTTC
CDR3 protein: CASSGLVAGGYEQYF
J gene: TRBJ2-7
D gene: TRBD2
V gene: TRBV2
clone size: NA

CDR3 DNA: TGTGCCAGCAGCTTATCGGGGTCTACTGAAGCTTTCTTT
CDR3 protein: CASSLSGSTEAFF
J gene: TRBJ1-1
D gene: NA
V gene: TRBV11-2
clone size: NA

CDR3 DNA: TGTGCCAGCAGCCATGGAAGTACAGATGGCTACACCTTC
CDR3 protein: CASSHGSTDGYTF
J gene: TRBJ1-2
D gene: NA
V gene: TRBV3-1/TRBV3-2
clone size: NA

CDR3 DNA: TGCGCCAGCAGCTGGACGACAGGCAACTATGGCTACACCTTC
CDR3 protein: CASSWTTGNYGYTF
J gene: TRBJ1-2
D gene: NA
V gene: TRBV5-1
clone size: NA

CDR3 DNA: TGTGCCAGCAGCCTCCGGACAGGTGAAGCTTTCTTT
CDR3 protein: CASSLRTGEAFF
J gene: TRBJ1-1
D gene: TRBD1
V gene: TRBV5-4
clone size: NA

CDR3 DNA: TGTGCCAGCAGCATCGGTCAGGGCCAAGAGACCCAGTACTTC
CDR3 protein: CASSIGQGQETQYF
J gene: TRBJ2-5
D gene: NA
V gene: TRBV5-8
clone size: NA

CDR3 DNA: TGTGCCAGCAGCGTAGATGGAGCGAGCGGGAGGAACGAGCAGTACTTC
CDR3 protein: CASSVDGASGRNEQYF
J gene: TRBJ2-7
D gene: TRBD2
V gene: TRBV9
clone size: NA

CDR3 DNA: TGTGCCACCCGGACAGGGCGGGCCAATCAGCCCCAGCATTTT
CDR3 protein: CATRTGRANQPQHF
J gene: TRBJ1-5
D gene: TRBD1
V gene: TRBV19
clone size: NA

CDR3 DNA: TGTGCCAGTAGTATTGGGGAGGCCCTAGAACTGTTTTTT
CDR3 protein: CASSIGEALELFF
J gene: TRBJ1-4
D gene: NA
V gene: TRBV19
clone size: few

CDR3 DNA: TGTGCCAGCAGCCGACGGCTGGCGATCCGCGGGGGGTACGAGCAGTACTTC
CDR3 protein: CASSRRLAIRGGYEQYF
J gene: TRBJ2-7
D gene: TRBD2
V gene: TRBV7-3
clone size: NA

CDR3 DNA: TGTGCCACCAGTGATTTTGGACAGGGGATCCAAGAGACCCAGTACTTC
CDR3 protein: CATSDFGQGIQETQYF
J gene: TRBJ2-5
D gene: TRBD1
V gene: TRBV24-1
clone size: NA

CDR3 DNA: TGCAGCGTCCTAAGCGGGAGGGCTTTCACCGGGGAGCTGTTTTTT
CDR3 protein: CSVLSGRAFTGELFF
J gene: TRBJ2-2
D gene: TRBD2
V gene: TRBV29-1
clone size: once

CDR3 DNA: TGCGCCAGCAGCCGACAGCCTTGGGATTCACCCCTCCACTTT
CDR3 protein: CASSRQPWDSPLHF
J gene: TRBJ1-6
D gene: NA
V gene: TRBV10-1
clone size: NA

CDR3 DNA: TGTGCCAGCACTCGTTCAGGCCGGAATTCACCCCTCCACTTT
CDR3 protein: CASTRSGRNSPLHF
J gene: TRBJ1-6
D gene: NA
V gene: TRBV2
clone size: NA

CDR3 DNA: TGTGCCAGTAGTATTTTTTCGGGACAGGGGAACTACGAGCAGTACTTC
CDR3 protein: CASSIFSGQGNYEQYF
J gene: TRBJ2-7
D gene: TRBD1
V gene: TRBV19
clone size: NA

CDR3 DNA: TGCGCCAGCAGCGTGGGACAGGGCGGCTACAATGAGCAGTTCTTC
CDR3 protein: CASSVGQGGYNEQFF
J gene: TRBJ2-1
D gene: TRBD1
V gene: TRBV5-1
clone size: NA

CDR3 DNA: TGCAGCGTTGAGACAGGGGTCGGGGAGCTGTTTTTT
CDR3 protein: CSVETGVGELFF
J gene: TRBJ2-2
D gene: TRBD1
V gene: TRBV29-1
clone size: NA

CDR3 DNA: TGTGCCAGCAGCGGCGGAGGGGACACCGGGGAGCTGTTTTTT
CDR3 protein: CASSGGGDTGELFF
J gene: TRBJ2-2
D gene: NA
V gene: TRBV5-4
clone size: NA

CDR3 DNA: TGTGCCAGCAGTCCGGATAATTCACCCCTCCACTTT
CDR3 protein: CASSPDNSPLHF
J gene: TRBJ1-6
D gene: NA
V gene: TRBV7-9
clone size: NA